The text below deals with one T cell receptor beta chain. This clonotype was recorded a few times. There is no known antigen for this receptor. There are no base qualities to consult, and no much larger clone falls within one base. According to the study, the label for this sample's treatment or condition signals: approximately nine-day PBMC culture with coronavirus spike peptide pools or control peptides (ViraFEST assay). The ViraFEST assay, used in the study, expanded antigen-specific T cells with peptide pools and then identified the expanded clonotypes through TCR sequencing. Positive SARS-CoV-2 PCR tests in the convalescent patients dated from March to December 2020, before Alpha, Beta and Delta variants emerged in the United States. Each well held some 2 million PBMCs cultured in IMDM containing roughly 5.4% human AB serum and roughly 9.7 IU/ml IL-2, with about 10 ug/ml peptide pools added. On days 3 and 7, half of the culture medium was replaced with fresh IL-2-containing medium. Once the cells had been in culture for less than 12 days, the EasySep CD4+ T cell isolation kit was used to isolate CD4+ T cells by negative selection. PBMCs were separated from whole blood using Ficoll-Paque Plus gradient centrifugation and then either used fresh or cryopreserved at -140C. Culture conditions were generally each tested in triplicate wells.

The method behind the library was PCR. TCR sequencing of DNA from cultured CD4+ T cells used the Oncomine TCR Beta short-read assay at the Johns Hopkins FTIC core. The QIAamp micro DNA kit was used to extract genomic DNA from the cultured CD4+ T cells. Oncomine TCR Beta libraries from cultured CD4+ T cells were pooled with unique dual indexes and sequenced on an Illumina iSeq 100. Per the authors' processing: Non-productive sequences were removed, and CDR3s that did not start with C, did not end with F or W, or were shorter than 7 amino acids were discarded. Antigen-specific clonotypes were identified using the MANAFEST web application through comparison of peptide-stimulated wells with reference and other culture wells. For a clone to be called positive, the clone needed an FDR below 0.05, an odds ratio above 5, and a productive frequency above 0.1% in at least two of three replicate wells. Clonotypes that were significantly expanded in both SARS-CoV-2 spike wells and at least one common cold coronavirus spike condition were defined as cross-reactive. Levenshtein distances (stringdist) and unrooted phylogenetic trees (ape) in R version 3.6.1 were used to assess CDR3 homology. TCRdb ran its own pipeline on the public reads, namely fastp trimming at Q25 and MiXCR clone calling, and kept in-frame beta chains. Rows are unified per CDR3 protein, each entry keeping the most common DNA and genes. V and J calls and clone size were set by TCRdb, not the authors. This sample is represented by 15,000 to 20,000 distinct CDR3 sequences; roughly two fifths of them were singletons. Approximately 10% of the sample is held by the ten biggest clonotypes.

The sample originates from a study of vaccination and CD4 T cells after COVID-19 (dated by TCRdb to between 2021 and 2024). The study in broad terms: SARS-CoV-2 positivity had been established in the convalescent patients by nasal swab PCR, and mild disease was recorded in nine of these patients and severe disease in one. The convalescent cohort comprised six males and four females, including two Hispanic individuals, seven Caucasians, two Asians and one multiracial person. Participants received two doses of either the Pfizer-BioNTech BNT162b2 vaccine (n=8) or the Moderna mRNA-1273 vaccine (n=2). Post-COVID blood samples from convalescent patients were collected a median of about 100 days after diagnosis, with a range of about 35 to 161 days. Post-vaccine blood samples were collected a median of approximately 68 days after the second vaccine dose, ranging from roughly 13 to 241 days. Culture stimuli were overlapping spike peptide pools from SARS-CoV-2 and from the common cold coronaviruses HCoV-NL63, HCoV-OC43 and HCoV-229E. Control cultures used a CEFX viral epitope pool as positive control, an HIV-1 Nef peptide pool as negative control, or no peptide. In over 8 COVID-19 convalescent patients and a few infection-naive healthy vaccine recipients, researchers compared the spike-specific CD4+ TCR repertoire from before mRNA vaccination with the repertoire from after. Study-level results and caveats: Among the post-vaccine SARS-CoV-2-reactive clones in convalescent patients, a median roughly 85% showed up only after vaccination, which suggests vaccine-specific priming. Of the vaccine-specific clones in convalescent patients, 304 of 307, or nearly all, reacted only to SARS-CoV-2 spike and did not cross-react with common cold coronaviruses. Relatively few convalescent patients were included in the study, and early timepoints after natural infection were not analyzed. Although the median number of SARS-CoV-2-reactive clonotypes went up from around 20 after infection to 35 to 40 after vaccination, the increase was not significant.

The germline V gene (reference sequence) specifies DFQATT as CDR1 and SNEGSKA as CDR2. V is shortened by 0 bases, J by 7 bases, and the region joining them spans 16 bases. The CDR3 spans 15 residues, from the cysteine through the phenylalanine. Only the CDR3 region is kept as DNA, spanning 45 bases read in frame from base 1. The V and J genes are TRBV20-1 and TRBJ1-5; the D gene is perhaps TRBD1, from 6 matching bases. The clonotype comes from a human donor who had recovered from COVID-19. Material: CD4+ T cells from blood, cultured in vitro, obtained after SARS-CoV-2 vaccination. The CDR3 in this case is CSAREGGQVSQPQHF. The DNA sequence is as follows: TGCAGTGCTAGAGAGGGGGGGCAGGTTTCACAGCCCCAGCATTTT.